This paragraph reports one T cell receptor (beta chain). Antigen unknown. The source of the sample is a study of long-term antiretroviral therapy in people with HIV. Study as a whole: Samples from the earliest time points predate the 2015 immediate-ART recommendation by about a decade.

Survey-level resolution applied to immunoSEQ assay v3.0. The method was immunoSEQ multiplex PCR; TCRdb's version includes in-frame clones alone and lacks a portion of them. The table records some 31,000 clones, 65% to 85% of them present only once. General study findings and limits: Spans of CDR3 length were tighter for HIV repertoires than for controls. Drawn between 2004 and 2017, the blood was possibly obtained under older ART regimens.

The sequenced sample was unsorted PBMCs, obtained 3.1 years after starting antiretroviral therapy. The sequence came from a woman aged 45-59 years with HIV.

CDR3 protein: CASSQTIDATYNEQFF. Written as DNA, the CDR3 is TGTGCCAGCAGCCAGACGATTGACGCAACCTACAATGAGCAGTTCTTC. This sequence joins TRBV7-7 and TRBJ2-1; no firm D call. Germline V lookup: CDR1 SSHAT, CDR2 FNYEAQ (reference sequence). V was trimmed by 5 bases and J by 2 bases, leaving 16 bases between them. The CDR3 contains 16 residues.